This TCR beta chain is drawn from a study of shared clonotypes between healthy human individuals. Study results and caveats: Larger estimated richness was generally recorded for naive subsets relative to memory subsets.

It was into CD45RA+ naive and CD45RA-negative memory subsets that the CD4+ cells were split. As regards this clone: Its antigen is unidentified.

Method: immunoSEQ multiplex PCR; TCRdb's copy keeps in-frame clones and lacks some. This repertoire shows about 1.1 million clones, more than 75% found once; its top ten account for approximately 0.5%. V shed 0 bases and J shed 1 base, with 9 bases lying between them. The CDR3 consists of 16 residues. The germline gives CDR1 KGHSH, CDR2 LQKENI. V usage is TRBV18 and J usage is TRBJ2-2; TRBD1 is a possible D gene (6 bases). Source material: memory CD4+ T cells from PBMCs. Documented subset: CD45RA-negative fraction. The sequence was obtained from a man between 18 and 35 years old in good health. Some clones in this sample may be carry-over from other donors' samples. CDR3 DNA sequence: TGTGCCAGCTCACCACCGACAGGCCTGAACACCGGGGAGCTGTTTTTT. Residues: CASSPPTGLNTGELFF.